This paragraph covers one TCR beta chain sequence. This clone was counted a few times. Its antigen is currently not known. Base qualities are missing; no much larger clone stands one base away. The same CDR3 can be traced to other DNA sequences in this sample. Library creation used the immunoSEQ multiplex PCR assay. For most patients, genomic DNA was isolated using the Qiagen DNeasy Blood and Tissue Kit and was shipped frozen to Adaptive Biotechnologies for TCR sequencing. Adaptive Biotechnologies carried out high-throughput TCR-beta CDR3 sequencing of genomic DNA for most patients. The authors' analysis ran thus. Adaptive's ImmunoSEQ software was the source of the TCR sequencing data for about 18 patients, while a few other patients were processed with MiXCR and VDJtools. CD4 versus CD8 sorting errors were corrected by removing sequences found in both subsets at a frequency ratio below 5:1. CDR3 nucleotide sequences shared between donor and recipient were removed because their origin could not be assigned. At least 2-fold expansion over unstimulated cells and a minimum CFSE-low frequency of 0.002% (template counts) or 0.001% (read counts) were required for clones to be classified as alloreactive. Clones detected in sequenced pre-transplant spleen, lymph node, or MLR CFSE-low populations of the donor or recipient were defined as mappable. The cumulative frequency of alloreactive clones was calculated as a percentage of all sequences, weighted by copy number. Sourced from immuneACCESS, this table was stored by TCRdb with only in-frame sequences that have V and J called. A share of the clones is absent; for the studies checked, an unresolved V gene accounts for under half, and the remainder has no known explanation. For V, J and clone size, that table is used; D and trimming come from the DNA. The sample table shows around 88,000 clones, and roughly 90% are seen once. The leading ten clones occupy around 7.6% of the sample.

This record comes from a study of graft-versus-host responses after intestinal transplantation (dated by TCRdb to the early 2020s). For the wider study: The transplants that recipients got were multivisceral, liver-intestinal, or isolated intestinal. Rather than being sequenced by the commercial service, samples from a few later patients were sequenced in-house on an Illumina MiSeq and processed with MiXCR. After intestinal transplantation, graft-versus-host and host-versus-graft alloreactive T cell clones were followed in the graft, circulation and bone marrow using bulk TCR-beta CDR3 sequencing. Alloreactive clones were identified by sequencing pre-transplant mixed lymphocyte reaction products and comparing these products with unstimulated pre-transplant donor and recipient T cells. The cohort enrolled about two dozen intestinal transplant recipients including one retransplant, and a few patients lacking pretransplant specimens were excluded. A peak of at least 4% donor T cells among recipient peripheral blood mononuclear cells was the definition used for donor T cell macrochimerism. All recipients received anti-thymocyte globulin induction followed by maintenance tacrolimus and steroids for approximately 3 years.

Study-wide conclusions, independent of this receptor: The conclusions were limited by the relatively low number and heterogeneity of the intestinal transplant patients. Peak levels of circulating GvH clones were associated with declines in HvG clones early after transplant. High GvH to HvG T cell clonal ratios were observed in the allografts of patients with donor T cell macrochimerism. GvH clones were detected in recipient bone marrow, and some of these GvH clones were observed earlier in ileal mucosa or blood, consistent with an intestinal mucosal origin.

This specimen's time point label, per the study, means: cells obtained before transplantation from donor or recipient. CD3+CD4+ and CD3+CD8+ populations were FACS-sorted from unstimulated pre-transplant donor and recipient cells taken from spleen or lymph nodes. The sequencing here drew on unstimulated CD8+ T cells sorted from spleen or lymph node cells, taken before transplant. This receptor was identified in a human donor who was the organ donor for an intestinal transplant.

The CDR3 here reads CASSYGAKYQETQYF. In nucleotides, the sequence is TGTGCCAGCAGTTACGGCGCGAAATACCAAGAGACCCAGTACTTC. The sequence joins TRBV6-5 to TRBJ2-5; the D gene cannot be resolved reliably. The V end loses 2 bases and the J end loses 0 bases, and a stretch of 10 bases separates them. The CDR3 spans 15 residues, from the cysteine through the phenylalanine. Of all the DNA, just the CDR3 is kept, 45 bases in frame from base 1. From a lookup of the germline V gene, CDR1 and CDR2 are MNHEY and SVGAGI.